One T cell receptor (beta chain) is described in this entry. Its antigen is not identified. These data belong to a study of Ad26.COV2.S vaccination and SARS-CoV-2 variants. The wider study: In the study, Ad26.COV2.S was injected intramuscularly once, or twice 56 days apart.

Noted treatment: around 19 received Ad26.COV2.S at low or high dose, single or two shots; 5 received placebo; per-sample allocation not given. Sampling was done on day 63 after the first vaccine or placebo injection. What was given as vaccine was an Ad26 vector encoding Wuhan-strain SARS-CoV-2 spike. Study observations and caveats: Greater spike-specific TCR breadth was seen in vaccine recipients than in placebo recipients.

Only in-frame clones appear in the TCRdb table, and some are missing; sequencing was by immunoSEQ multiplex PCR. Here the sample spans 430,000 or so clones, nearly 90% being singletons. With 4 bases removed from V and 1 base from J, the gap between germline ends came to 12 bases. CDR1 SQVTM and CDR2 ANQGSEA come from the germline V gene. This CDR3 is 14 amino acids long. V and J are TRBV29-1 and TRBJ2-3; D ambiguous. The sample was peripheral blood, taken in a trial of Ad26.COV2.S vaccine versus placebo. This clonotype originated in a person aged 18-60 years who received the Ad26.COV2.S COVID-19 vaccine or a placebo. CDR3 amino acids: CSVAAWVGTDTQYF. The CDR3 DNA reads TGCAGCGTTGCGGCCTGGGTCGGCACAGATACGCAGTATTTT.